Here is one TCR beta chain with its context. Antigen: not known. This sample is part of a study of PD-1 blockade in classical Hodgkin lymphoma. Study-level findings and limits: With CD4+ cells, TCR diversity rose significantly by C4D1, but not with CD8+ cells. Reported findings placed baseline TCR diversity lower in newly diagnosed patients (compared with healthy donors). Complete responders started with a diversity level that resembled newly diagnosed patients at baseline. Differences between repertoires have undefined causes, possibly disease activity or prior therapy.

Assay used: immunoSEQ multiplex PCR; TCRdb lists only in-frame clones, some missing. The sample lists tens of thousands of clones; about nine tenths were seen once. Relapses following autologous stem cell transplantation were seen in all patients, with brentuximab vedotin exposure varying. From germline, CDR1 is SGHTA and CDR2 FQGNSA. V lost 1 base, J lost 8 bases, and 17 bases lay in between. The CDR3 sequence is 16 residues long. The J gene is TRBJ1-4, the V gene TRBV7-2; D is perhaps TRBD1 (5 bases). Here the sequenced sample was peripheral blood mononuclear cells (PBMCs), taken at baseline. This receptor was identified in a human donor with classical Hodgkin lymphoma. The CDR3, as DNA: TGTGCCAGCAGCTTAGGAGGCGGGGGTGGTGGGGAAAAACTGTTTTTT. The encoded protein is CASSLGGGGGGEKLFF.